This T cell receptor beta chain was identified during a study of OX40 agonist ivuxolimab in advanced cancers. Some clones are missing from TCRdb's copy, which holds only in-frame ones; the method was immunoSEQ multiplex PCR. The data show tens of thousands of clones, 75% to 90% seen once. The CDR3 has 16 residues. Germline lookup yields CDR1 MGHRA and CDR2 YSYEKL. V lost 1 base, J lost 14 bases, and 26 bases lay in between. This clone was detected once. The receptor comes from an adult with an advanced solid tumor such as melanoma, head and neck, liver or kidney cancer. The sample was CD4+ or CD8+ T cells sorted from blood, taken in a trial of the OX40 agonist ivuxolimab. The chain couples TRBV4-1 to TRBJ1-2, with D possibly matching TRBD1 (5 bases). DNA for the CDR3: TGCGCCAGCAGCCAAGTAACCGGGACCGCCTTTTTCGGGGAAACCTTC. Residues: CASSQVTGTAFFGETF.